The rows below give T cell receptor beta chains drawn from one sample of a study of T cell responses to AZD1222 COVID-19 vaccine. Generated by immunoSEQ multiplex PCR, the TCRdb table keeps only in-frame clones and is missing some. The table has about 130,000 clones, approximately 91% seen once. The specimen comprised peripheral blood, sampled 28 days after the second AZD1222 dose. These receptor sequences come from an adult who received the AZD1222 COVID-19 vaccine. Both conserved end residues are part of each CDR3. Clone size is given for some rows only: seen once, a few or many times, or a class if the clone is expanded.

>.|TRBJ1-3|TRBV6-2/TRBV6-3
CASSYSAGTGSPFSGNTIYF
>.|TRBJ2-3|TRBV19
CASSPNRGTDTQYF
>.|TRBJ1-5|TRBV19
CASSLRPMGANSNQPQHF
>.|TRBJ1-1|TRBV5-5
CASWASETEAFF
>.|TRBJ2-3|TRBV7-6
CASSLVRWQSTDTQYF
>once|TRBJ1-3|TRBV18
CASSHDVISGNTIYF
>once|TRBJ1-2|TRBV28
CASSSPGQGGDGYTF
>.|TRBJ1-3|TRBV28
CASSDRTGNTIYF
>.|TRBJ2-5|TRBV7-9
CASSLAGLARETQYF
>once|TRBJ2-7|TRBV11-2
CASSLVLGRGGYEQYF
>.|TRBJ1-1|TRBV12-5
CASGLDGFSEAFF
>.|TRBJ2-3|TRBV5-5
CASSLVPGGATDTQYF
>.|TRBJ1-2|TRBV3-1/TRBV3-2
CASSQETHYGYTF
>once|TRBJ1-4|TRBV27
CASSLRRVVATNEKLFF
>.|TRBJ1-3|TRBV30
CAWSPPVFGVGNTIYF
>.|TRBJ2-7|TRBV30
CAWTSGSSYEQYF
>.|TRBJ2-7|TRBV12-5
CASGLGLAGSYEQYF
>once|TRBJ2-4|TRBV28
CASERSGDIQYF
>.|TRBJ1-1|TRBV16
CASSQYEGTEAFF
>once|TRBJ2-5|TRBV29-1
CSVAGVPYQETQYF
>.|TRBJ1-1|TRBV7-6
CASSLAGNTEAFF
>.|TRBJ1-1|TRBV11-3
CASGSGGNTEAFF
>.|TRBJ2-5|TRBV11-2
CASSATETQYF
>.|TRBJ1-4|TRBV28
CASWRGPNEKLFF
>.|TRBJ1-5|TRBV19
CASSWDRGQWNQPQHF
>.|TRBJ1-1|TRBV27
CASSLSPDYPAFF
>.|TRBJ2-3|TRBV11-2
CASSSWPDTQYF
>.|TRBJ2-3|TRBV15
CATSERSTDTQYF
>.|TRBJ2-7|TRBV19
CASSISSDEQYF
>.|TRBJ2-5|TRBV19
CASSIDRGQETQYF
>.|TRBJ2-5|TRBV14
CASSLRAGRVEETQYF
>.|TRBJ1-1|TRBV20-1
CSAATGREAFF
>.|TRBJ1-1|TRBV18
CASSLIRDGDTEAFF
>.|TRBJ1-2|TRBV18
CASSPLAQNNYGYTF
>.|TRBJ2-3|TRBV7-3
CASSLRATLRGARTDTQYF
>.|TRBJ2-3|TRBV27
CASSSGATQYF
>.|TRBJ2-2|TRBV29-1
CSVGLGLALAGELFF
>.|TRBJ2-3|TRBV18
CASSSPSLSTDTQYF
>.|TRBJ1-2|TRBV20-1
CSASRFEPREYGYTF
>.|TRBJ1-1|TRBV30
CAWSLTGPAEAFF
>.|TRBJ1-4|TRBV7-8
CASSPQRGATNEKLFF
>.|TRBJ2-7|TRBV6-5
CASRSGVASIEQYF
>.|TRBJ1-2|TRBV5-5
CASSLDGYGYTF
>once|TRBJ1-5|TRBV27
CASRPTGNWVGNQPQHF
>once|TRBJ1-3|TRBV11-2
CASSDITGWGYSGNTIYF
>once|TRBJ1-1|TRBV7-3
CASSLQINTEAFF